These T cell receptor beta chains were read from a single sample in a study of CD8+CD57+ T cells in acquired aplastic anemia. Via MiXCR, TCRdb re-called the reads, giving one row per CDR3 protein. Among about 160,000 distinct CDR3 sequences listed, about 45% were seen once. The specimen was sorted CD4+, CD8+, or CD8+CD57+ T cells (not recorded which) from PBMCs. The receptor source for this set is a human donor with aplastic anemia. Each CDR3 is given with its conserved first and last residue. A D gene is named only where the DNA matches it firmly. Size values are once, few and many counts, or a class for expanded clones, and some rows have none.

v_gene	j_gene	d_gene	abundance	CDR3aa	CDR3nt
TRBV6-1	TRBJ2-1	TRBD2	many	CASSRRTSGSGYEQFF	TGTGCCAGCAGTCGAAGGACTAGCGGGAGTGGGTATGAGCAGTTCTTC
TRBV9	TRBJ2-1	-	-	CASSEGGAPVEQFF	TGTGCCAGCAGCGAAGGGGGAGCCCCAGTTGAGCAGTTCTTC
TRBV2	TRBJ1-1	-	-	CASSGDKNTEAFF	TGTGCCAGCAGTGGGGATAAGAACACTGAAGCTTTCTTT
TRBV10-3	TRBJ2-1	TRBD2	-	CAISERTSGSFNEQFF	TGTGCCATCAGTGAGCGGACTAGCGGGAGCTTCAATGAGCAGTTCTTC
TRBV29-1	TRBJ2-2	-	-	CSVGGGELFF	TGCAGCGTTGGGGGAGGGGAGCTGTTTTTT
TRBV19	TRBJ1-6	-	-	CASSGRDSPLHF	TGTGCCAGTAGTGGGCGGGATTCACCCCTCCACTTT
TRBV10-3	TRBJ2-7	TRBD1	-	CAISAIPRDRVNEQYF	TGTGCCATCAGTGCAATCCCCCGGGACAGGGTTAACGAGCAGTACTTC
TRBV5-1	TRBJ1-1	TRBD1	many	CASSPLTGSTEAFF	TGCGCCAGCAGCCCCCTGACAGGGAGCACTGAAGCTTTCTTT
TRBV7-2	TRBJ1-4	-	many	CASSQSREKLFF	TGTGCCAGCAGCCAGTCCAGGGAAAAACTGTTTTTT
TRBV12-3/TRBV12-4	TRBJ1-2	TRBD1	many	CASSSDRVRGGYTF	TGTGCCAGCAGTTCGGACAGGGTGCGGGGAGGCTACACCTTC
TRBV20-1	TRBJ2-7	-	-	CSASSLGGSYEQYF	TGCAGTGCCAGCAGCTTAGGCGGATCCTACGAGCAGTACTTC
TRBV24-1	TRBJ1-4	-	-	CATSASGTYSEKLFF	TGTGCCACCAGTGCTTCAGGGACCTATTCTGAAAAACTGTTTTTT
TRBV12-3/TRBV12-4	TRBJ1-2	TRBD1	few	CASSLRTGLGYTF	TGTGCCAGCAGTTTGCGGACAGGGCTCGGCTACACCTTC
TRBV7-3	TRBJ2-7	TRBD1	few	CASSVGQGAREQYF	TGTGCCAGCAGTGTGGGACAGGGGGCTCGAGAGCAGTACTTC
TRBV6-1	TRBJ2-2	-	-	CASQNSRNTGELFF	TGTGCCAGCCAGAATAGCCGGAACACCGGGGAGCTGTTTTTT
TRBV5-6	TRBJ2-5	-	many	CASSLAQETQYF	TGTGCCAGCAGCTTAGCCCAAGAGACCCAGTACTTC
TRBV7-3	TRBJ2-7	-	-	CASSSSSGISYEQYF	TGTGCCAGCAGCTCATCATCAGGGATTTCCTACGAGCAGTACTTC
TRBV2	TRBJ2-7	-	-	CASSEAFGRGYEQYF	TGTGCCAGCAGTGAAGCATTCGGCAGGGGCTACGAGCAGTACTTC
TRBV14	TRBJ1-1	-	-	CASSQDIFQGHAPEAFF	TGTGCCAGCAGCCAAGATATATTCCAGGGCCATGCTCCTGAAGCTTTCTTT
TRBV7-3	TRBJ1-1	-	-	CASSLNEDTEVFF	TGTGCCAGCAGCTTAAACGAGGACACTGAAGTTTTCTTT
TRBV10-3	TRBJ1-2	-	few	CAIRFTGGRGYTF	TGTGCCATCAGGTTCACGGGTGGAAGAGGCTACACCTTC
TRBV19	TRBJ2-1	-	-	CASSHGRRADQQFF	TGTGCCAGTAGCCACGGAAGGCGAGCTGATCAGCAGTTCTTC
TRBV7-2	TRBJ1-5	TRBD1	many	CASSGQGSEQPQHF	TGTGCCAGCTCGGGACAGGGGAGTGAACAGCCCCAGCATTTT
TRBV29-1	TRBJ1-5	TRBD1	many	CSVQTGGDQPQHF	TGCAGCGTCCAGACAGGGGGAGATCAGCCCCAGCATTTT
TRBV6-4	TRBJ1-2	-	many	CAAPPRGKYGYTF	TGTGCCGCCCCGCCCCGGGGGAAGTATGGCTACACCTTC
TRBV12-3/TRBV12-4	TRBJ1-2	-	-	CASSLAAGRGYTF	TGTGCCAGCAGTTTAGCGGCGGGTCGTGGCTACACCTTC
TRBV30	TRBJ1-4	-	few	CAWGGLTPDYNEKLFF	TGTGCCTGGGGAGGGCTTACACCCGATTATAATGAAAAACTGTTTTTT
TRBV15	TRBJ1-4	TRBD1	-	CATSSGTGPTNEKLFF	TGTGCCACCAGCAGTGGGACAGGTCCAACTAATGAAAAACTGTTTTTT
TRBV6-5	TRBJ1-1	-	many	CASSYGDTNTEAFF	TGTGCCAGCAGTTACGGGGACACAAACACTGAAGCTTTCTTT